Shown below are 27 T cell receptor beta chains from a single sample sequenced in a study of molecular identifiers for immune sequencing clone quantification. TCRdb reprocessed the PCR reads with MiXCR, giving one entry per CDR3 protein. The sample includes around 460,000 distinct CDR3 sequences, under 30% of them seen just once. Sequenced: naive CD8+ T cells from blood, with Jurkat cell RNA spiked in. The subset: FACS-sorted CD8+CD4-CCR7+CD45RA+ naive T cells. These receptors came from a human donor in good health. Some libraries in this study had Jurkat cell RNA spiked in.

V is TRBV4-2 and J is TRBJ1-2, with no clear D. Trimming left V 2 bases short and J 0 bases short, with 13 bases between. Germline V gene lookup returns CDR1 LGHNA and CDR2 YNFKEQ. This CDR3 has 16 residues. CDR3: CASSQLLTVANYGYTF. CDR3 sequence (DNA): TGTGCCAGCAGCCAATTATTAACGGTAGCTAACTATGGCTACACCTTC.

As DNA, the CDR3 is TGTGCCTGGAGTATTGCCGGGTATGTCCTGACTTTC. The encoded protein is CAWSIAGYVLTF. V gene TRBV30 combines with J gene TRBJ2-6; D unresolved. Per the germline V gene, CDR1 is GTSNPN and CDR2 is SVGIG (reference sequence). V was clipped by 2 bases and J by 13 bases, with 12 bases between them. The CDR3 runs 12 residues. Looking up the rest from reference TRBV30 and TRBJ2-6 gives the full variable domain: SQTIHQWPATLVQPVGSPLSLECTVEGTSNPNLYWYRQAAGRGLQLLFYSVGIGQISSEVPQNLSASRPQDRQFILSSKKLLLSDSGFYLCAWSIAGYVLTFGAGSRLTVL.

The chain couples TRBV6-1 to TRBJ1-1; a possible D gene is TRBD1 (5 bases). V gave up 8 bases and J gave up 5 bases, with 9 bases separating them. Per germline, CDR1 MNHNS and CDR2 SASEGT. The CDR3 extends over 11 amino acids. This chain's CDR3 is CASEGATEAFF. The CDR3, as DNA: TGTGCCAGCGAAGGGGCAACTGAAGCTTTCTTT.

The sample holds one count of this clonotype. A read error is possible here, since a much larger clone lies one base away. As the CDR3 is not closed by the conserved phenylalanine or tryptophan, this likely results from a read error. The rearrangement joins TRBV6-5 to TRBJ2-3; 7 nucleotides line up with TRBD1. The CDR3 is made up of 13 amino acids. Per the germline V gene, CDR1 is MNHEY and CDR2 is SVGAGI. V gave up 3 bases and J gave up 4 bases; unmatched junction bases: 1. The CDR3 loop reads CASSYQGADTQYS. CDR3 DNA: TGTGCCAGCAGTTATCAGGGGGCAGATACGCAGTATTCT.

There are many counts of this clonotype. This sequence joins TRBV7-6 and TRBJ1-4, with D possibly TRBD1 on 6 matching bases. CDR1 and CDR2 (germline): SGHVS, FNYEAQ. This CDR3 comprises 16 residues. The germline V and J ends were trimmed by 2 bases and 5 bases, with 15 bases remaining between them. The CDR3 coding sequence is TGTGCCAGCAGCTTATTAGTTGGGCAGGGGAATGAAAAACTGTTTTTT. Protein sequence: CASSLLVGQGNEKLFF.

This clonotype was seen many times. The chain employs TRBV12-5 and TRBJ1-3; D uncertain. CDR3 length equals 11 residues. Germline V gene data show CDR1 as LGHNT and CDR2 as FRNRAP. The ends were cut back, 3 bases at V and 11 bases at J, with 8 bases in the middle. DNA for the CDR3: TGTGCTAGTGGTTTACCACCCGCCATATATTTT. Amino acids: CASGLPPAIYF.

This clonotype turned up a few times. The V and J genes are TRBV3-1 and TRBJ2-3, with unresolved D. CDR1 is LGHDT, CDR2 YNNKEL, per germline (reference sequence). Trimming stripped 0 bases from V and 2 bases from J, with 9 bases between. The CDR3 extends over 15 amino acids. CDR3 DNA sequence: TGTGCCAGCAGCCAAGATTGGTCAAACACAGATACGCAGTATTTT. It translates to CASSQDWSNTDTQYF.

This chain uses TRBV29-1 with TRBJ2-1, with 7 nucleotides matching TRBD1. V gave up 4 bases and J gave up 2 bases; unmatched junction bases: 14. The CDR3 runs 17 residues. The V gene's germline CDR1 is SQVTM and CDR2 ANQGSEA. The CDR3 spells CSVVSETGHLAYNEQFF. In DNA form, the CDR3 reads TGCAGCGTTGTATCAGAGACAGGGCACCTCGCCTACAATGAGCAGTTCTTC.

In DNA, the CDR3 is TGTGCCAGCAGGGTGGGCGACAGGGTAGTTGAAAAACTGTTTTTT. This codes for CASRVGDRVVEKLFF. V and J are TRBV28 and TRBJ1-4; 7 bases line up with TRBD1. Per the germline V gene, CDR1 is MDHEN and CDR2 is SYDVKM. J gave up 7 bases and V 6 bases, and 11 bases lay outside the gene matches. The CDR3 extends over 15 amino acids.

This clonotype has more than one count but fewer than ten. The V and J genes are TRBV5-4 and TRBJ2-3; 9 bases align to TRBD2. Germline assignment: CDR1 SGHNT and CDR2 YYREEE (reference sequence). J gave up 4 bases and V 0 bases, and 9 bases lay outside the gene matches. There are 17 residues in the CDR3. The CDR3 DNA reads as TGTGCCAGCAGCTTGGTGGGCGGGGGGGCCGCGGCAGATACGCAGTATTTT. It codes for CASSLVGGGAAADTQYF. Full variable domain (missing parts from reference TRBV5-4 and TRBJ2-3): ETGVTQSPTHLIKTRGQQVTLRCSSQSGHNTVSWYQQALGQGPQFIFQYYREEENGRGNFPPRFSGLQFPNYSSELNVNALELDDSALYLCASSLVGGGAAADTQYFGPGTRLTVL.

The chain is built from TRBV19 and TRBJ1-5; 9 bases agree with TRBD1. CDR1 and CDR2 (germline): LNHDA, SQIVND (reference sequence). The CDR3 runs to 15 residues. V was pared by 5 bases and J by 4 bases, with 6 bases of the junction left unmatched. The CDR3 loop is CASSVGDRGNQPQHF. For the CDR3, the DNA is TGTGCCAGTAGTGTAGGAGACAGGGGGAATCAGCCCCAGCATTTT. The full variable domain, its missing parts supplied by reference TRBV19 and TRBJ1-5, is DGGITQSPKYLFRKEGQNVTLSCEQNLNHDAMYWYRQDPGQGLRLIYYSQIVNDFQKGDIAEGYSVSREKKESFPLTVTSAQKNPTAFYLCASSVGDRGNQPQHFGDGTRLSIL.

J is TRBJ1-6 and V is TRBV11-2; no reliable D call. Germline V gene sequence: CDR1 SGHAT, CDR2 FQNNGV. There are 14 residues in the CDR3. V was cut by 0 bases and J by 8 bases, with 8 bases left in between. The CDR3 is CASSLEQLYSPLHF. The DNA of the CDR3 is TGTGCCAGCAGCTTAGAACAGTTATATTCACCCCTCCACTTT.

The V and J genes are TRBV20-1 and TRBJ2-1; possibly TRBD2 for D (6 bases). Trimming removed 0 bases from V and 5 bases from J, with 23 bases in between. Germline lookup yields CDR1 DFQATT and CDR2 SNEGSKA (reference sequence). The CDR3 runs 18 residues. DNA for the CDR3: TGCAGTGCTAGAGATAGTGGGGTCGTAGCGGACCCCAACAATGAGCAGTTCTTC. Protein sequence: CSARDSGVVADPNNEQFF.

To note about this clonotype: Its ends do not fully match the called genes, so a read error is possible. The rearrangement uses TRBV5-3 and TRBJ2-5, with TRBD2 matching over 16 bases. TRBV5-3 is reported as an ORF; its role is uncertain. CDR3 length: 18 residues. The CDR3, as DNA: TGTGCCAGCAGCTTCCGAGGGGGACTAGCGGGGGGGTATGAGACCCAGTACTTC. Amino acid sequence: CASSFRGGLAGGYETQYF.

J is TRBJ2-5 and V is TRBV7-9, with D perhaps TRBD1 (5 bases). Deletions cut 4 bases from V and 1 base from J, with 19 bases between. The germline gives CDR1 SEHNR, CDR2 FQNEAQ (reference sequence). This CDR3 region has 17 residues. CDR3 sequence: CASSSWGFDSVQETQYF. The CDR3 coding sequence is TGTGCCAGCAGCTCGTGGGGCTTCGACAGTGTCCAAGAGACCCAGTACTTC. Looking up the rest from reference TRBV7-9 and TRBJ2-5 gives the full variable domain: DTGVSQNPRHKITKRGQNVTFRCDPISEHNRLYWYRQTLGQGPEFLTYFQNEAQLEKSRLLSDRFSAERPKGSFSTLEIQRTEQGDSAMYLCASSSWGFDSVQETQYFGPGTRLLVL.

J is TRBJ2-3 and V is TRBV19; D perhaps matches TRBD2 (6 bases). The CDR3 runs 16 residues. V dropped 2 bases and J dropped 5 bases, with 17 bases sitting between them. CDR1 is LNHDA and CDR2 is SQIVND in the germline V gene (reference sequence). CDR3 in DNA: TGTGCCAGTAGTATATGCGGCGCGGGGCCGGGAGATACGCAGTATTTT. This translates into CASSICGAGPGDTQYF.

The chain has TRBV7-2 and TRBJ2-5, with TRBD2 identical over 10 bases. The CDR3 contains 17 residues. Trimming removed 1 base from V and 2 bases from J; junction bases left unmatched: 7. Germline CDR1 and CDR2: SGHTA and FQGNSA. CDR3 nucleotides: TGTGCCAGCAGCTTAGGTCTCGGACTAGCGGCGCAAGAGACCCAGTACTTC. Translated: CASSLGLGLAAQETQYF. Full variable domain (missing parts from reference TRBV7-2 and TRBJ2-5): GAGVSQSPSNKVTEKGKDVELRCDPISGHTALYWYRQSLGQGLEFLIYFQGNSAPDKSGLPSDRFSAERTGGSVSTLTIQRTQQEDSAVYLCASSLGLGLAAQETQYFGPGTRLLVL.

The rearrangement joins TRBV7-9 to TRBJ2-5; 14 nucleotides match TRBD2. Unmatched junction bases numbered 10, after V lost 7 bases and J lost 0 bases. Germline V gene sequence: CDR1 SEHNR, CDR2 FQNEAQ (reference sequence). The CDR3 runs 18 residues. For the CDR3, the DNA is TGTGCCAGCATCCTCGGACTAGCGGGAGGCACGTACCAAGAGACCCAGTACTTC. This sequence encodes CASILGLAGGTYQETQYF.

Of note for this clonotype: Given a much more abundant clone one base away, this may be a read error. The CDR3 region is CASSESTASNQPPHF. The CDR3 DNA follows: TGTGCCAGCAGTGAATCGACGGCAAGCAATCAGCCCCCGCATTTT. This chain connects TRBV6-1 to TRBJ1-5; the D is unclear. CDR1 and CDR2 from the germline V gene are MNHNS and SASEGT. There are 15 residues in the CDR3.

This clonotype was observed many times. The chain uses TRBV6-2 or TRBV6-3 and TRBJ2-5; D is possibly TRBD2 (5 bases). Trimming stripped 7 bases from V and 2 bases from J, with 11 bases between. Germline V gives CDR1 MNHEY, CDR2 SVGEGT. This CDR3 region has 13 residues. The CDR3 loop reads CASTPRDQETQYF. DNA for the CDR3: TGTGCCAGCACCCCACGGGATCAAGAGACCCAGTACTTC.

Regarding this clonotype: A much larger clone differs from this one at a single base, so this may be a read error. The rearrangement joins TRBV5-1 to TRBJ2-6; 10 positions match TRBD2. The CDR3 runs 18 residues. Germline V gives CDR1 SGHRS, CDR2 YFSETQ. V lost 3 bases, J lost 4 bases, and 10 bases stayed unmatched. CDR3 DNA sequence: TGCGCCAGCAGCTCGATAGCGGGGGGAACGGCCGGGGCCAACGTCCTGACTTTC. Its protein is CASSSIAGGTAGANVLTF.

In this sample, this clonotype turned up once. This chain joins TRBV27 and TRBJ2-7; D tentatively fits TRBD1 or TRBD2 (5 bases each). Germline loops: CDR1 MNHEY, CDR2 SMNVEV (reference sequence). The CDR3 length is 14 residues. V gave up 2 bases and J gave up 7 bases, with 15 bases separating them. The CDR3 here is CASSLGVAWGEQYF. The CDR3 nucleotides read TGTGCCAGCAGTTTAGGGGTGGCATGGGGGGAGCAGTACTTC.

This clonotype has a handful of counts. The chain has TRBV6-6 and TRBJ2-3; D unclear. V was cut by 0 bases and J by 2 bases, with 15 bases left in between. The CDR3 is made up of 17 amino acids. Germline V gene lookup returns CDR1 MNHNY and CDR2 SVGAGI (reference sequence). The CDR3 sequence is CASSYSTNLVNTDTQYF. In DNA, the CDR3 is TGTGCCAGCAGTTACTCGACAAATTTGGTGAACACAGATACGCAGTATTTT.

This rearrangement joins TRBV20-1 to TRBJ2-7, with TRBD1 matching 9 bases. Germline-derived CDR1 and CDR2 are DFQATT and SNEGSKA (reference sequence). The V gene end was trimmed by 3 bases and the J gene end by 9 bases; junction bases not matched to a gene: 15. This CDR3 contains 15 residues. CDR3 in DNA: TGCAGTGCTAGCCCTCCGGGACAGGGTTTAAGCGGGCAGTACTTC. Translating gives CSASPPGQGLSGQYF.

The sample holds many counts of this clonotype. CDR3 nucleotides: TGTGCCAGCAGTTTGGAGGGAAAGTTGATCGACTATGGCTACACCTTC. This codes for CASSLEGKLIDYGYTF. The genes are TRBV28 and TRBJ1-2; D not certain. V gave up 3 bases and J gave up 3 bases, with 17 bases separating them. Germline-derived CDR1 and CDR2 are MDHEN and SYDVKM. There are 16 residues in the CDR3.

V and J are TRBV7-9 and TRBJ2-5; maybe TRBD2 (6 bases). This CDR3 contains 13 residues. The V gene's germline CDR1 is SEHNR and CDR2 FQNEAQ (reference sequence). Between the trimmed V and J ends, which lost 5 bases and 5 bases, there was a span of 12 bases. CDR3 sequence (DNA): TGTGCCAGCAGCCTCCTCCGGGAGGAGACCCAGTACTTC. Residues: CASSLLREETQYF.

This clonotype was found a few times. V usage is TRBV7-3 and J usage is TRBJ2-1; 7 nucleotides align to TRBD1. The CDR3 loop spans 15 amino acids. Unmatched junction bases numbered 8, after V lost 2 bases and J lost 7 bases. Germline V gene data show CDR1 as SGHTA and CDR2 as FQGTGA. The CDR3 region has the DNA TGTGCCAGCAGCTTAGTTAGACAGGGAAGGAATGAGCAGTTCTTC. Translating gives CASSLVRQGRNEQFF.